These T cell receptor beta chains were read from a single sample in a study of metastatic and nonmetastatic thyroid tumors. MiXCR reprocessed the PCR reads for TCRdb. The table lists tens of thousands of clones, less than 25% of them singletons. Sequencing was carried out using blood. The receptors shown here come from a female donor with papillary thyroid cancer or a benign thyroid nodule (not recorded which). Some clones in this sample may be carry-over from other donors' samples. CDR3s include the opening cysteine and the closing phenylalanine or tryptophan. D genes are given only for firm matches. The listing skips clone size in some rows; elsewhere it reads once, few, many or a size class.

v_gene: TRBV30; j_gene: TRBJ2-7; d_gene: NA; abundance: many; CDR3nt: TGTGCCTGGAGAGAATATTCGGCCGAGCAGTACTTC; CDR3aa: CAWREYSAEQYF
v_gene: TRBV12-3/TRBV12-4; j_gene: TRBJ2-1; d_gene: TRBD2; abundance: many; CDR3nt: TGTGCCAGCAGTTTACAAGCGGGGGGGCCTCATGAGCAGTTCTTC; CDR3aa: CASSLQAGGPHEQFF
v_gene: TRBV19; j_gene: TRBJ2-5; d_gene: NA; abundance: many; CDR3nt: TGTGCCAGTAGTATGGCGGGCCAAGAGACCCAGTACTTC; CDR3aa: CASSMAGQETQYF
v_gene: TRBV6-1; j_gene: TRBJ1-5; d_gene: NA; abundance: medium-sized; CDR3nt: TGTGCCAGCAGCGAACTCCCCCGGGGAGGCCAGCCCCAGCATTTT; CDR3aa: CASSELPRGGQPQHF
v_gene: TRBV28; j_gene: TRBJ2-1; d_gene: NA; abundance: many; CDR3nt: TGTGCCAGCAGTTACGCAAGCTCCTACAATGAGCAGTTCTTC; CDR3aa: CASSYASSYNEQFF
v_gene: TRBV5-1; j_gene: TRBJ2-1; d_gene: NA; abundance: many; CDR3nt: TGCGCCAGCAGCTGGTCAGTGGGGCTAAACAATGAGCAGTTCTTC; CDR3aa: CASSWSVGLNNEQFF
v_gene: TRBV28; j_gene: TRBJ1-2; d_gene: TRBD1; abundance: NA; CDR3nt: TGTGCCAGCAGGTACGACAGGGGGCGGTTCTATGGCTACACCTTC; CDR3aa: CASRYDRGRFYGYTF
v_gene: TRBV6-5; j_gene: TRBJ2-7; d_gene: NA; abundance: many; CDR3nt: TGTGCCAGCAGTTACTCCCACGAGCAGTACTTC; CDR3aa: CASSYSHEQYF
v_gene: TRBV28; j_gene: TRBJ2-1; d_gene: NA; abundance: many; CDR3nt: TGTGCCAGCAGTTTTGCGGGGCCAAATGAGCAGTTCTTC; CDR3aa: CASSFAGPNEQFF
v_gene: TRBV5-6; j_gene: TRBJ2-7; d_gene: TRBD1; abundance: many; CDR3nt: TGTGCCAGCAGCCGGGACAGAGCCTACGAGCAGTACTTC; CDR3aa: CASSRDRAYEQYF
v_gene: TRBV19; j_gene: TRBJ2-1; d_gene: TRBD1; abundance: many; CDR3nt: TGTGCCAGTAGATCGGGACAGGGGTACAATGAGCAGTTCTTC; CDR3aa: CASRSGQGYNEQFF
v_gene: TRBV27; j_gene: TRBJ1-2; d_gene: TRBD1; abundance: NA; CDR3nt: TGTGCCAGCAGTATGGTAGGGACAGGGGGATCGGATGGCTACACCTTC; CDR3aa: CASSMVGTGGSDGYTF
v_gene: TRBV10-2; j_gene: TRBJ2-3; d_gene: NA; abundance: few; CDR3nt: TGCGCCAGCAGTGAGGCTATTGAAGATACGAAGTATTTT; CDR3aa: CASSEAIEDTKYF
v_gene: TRBV20-1; j_gene: TRBJ2-3; d_gene: TRBD2; abundance: NA; CDR3nt: TGCAGTGCTCCTCCTCTAGGACTAGCTCAGGGTGATACGCAGTATTTT; CDR3aa: CSAPPLGLAQGDTQYF
v_gene: TRBV2; j_gene: TRBJ2-1; d_gene: TRBD1; abundance: few; CDR3nt: TGTGCCAGCAGCTCCGACAGGGTGGCCTACAATGAGCAGTTCTTC; CDR3aa: CASSSDRVAYNEQFF
v_gene: TRBV9; j_gene: TRBJ1-1; d_gene: NA; abundance: many; CDR3nt: TGTGCCAGCACCTCTGCGTTAGGGAACACTGAAGCTTTCTTT; CDR3aa: CASTSALGNTEAFF
v_gene: TRBV6-1; j_gene: TRBJ2-7; d_gene: TRBD1; abundance: NA; CDR3nt: TGTGCCAGCAGGGTCGGGACAGGGGGCAACGAGCATCACTTC; CDR3aa: CASRVGTGGNEHHF
v_gene: TRBV24-1; j_gene: TRBJ1-3; d_gene: TRBD1; abundance: NA; CDR3nt: TGTGCCACCACCCCCGGGACAGGGAGCCCCCACTCTGGAAACACCATATATTTT; CDR3aa: CATTPGTGSPHSGNTIYF
v_gene: TRBV4-1; j_gene: TRBJ2-3; d_gene: TRBD2; abundance: many; CDR3nt: TGCGCCAGCAGCCAAGATCTAGCGGGGGGGGTGGATACGCAGTATTTT; CDR3aa: CASSQDLAGGVDTQYF
v_gene: TRBV5-1; j_gene: TRBJ2-7; d_gene: TRBD1; abundance: NA; CDR3nt: TGCGCCAGCAGCTCCGGGACAGGGGCCGAGCAGTACTTC; CDR3aa: CASSSGTGAEQYF
v_gene: TRBV28; j_gene: TRBJ2-7; d_gene: NA; abundance: NA; CDR3nt: TGTGCCAGCCTTGAACGGCAGAATTTGAGGCAGTACTTC; CDR3aa: CASLERQNLRQYF
v_gene: TRBV30; j_gene: TRBJ2-3; d_gene: NA; abundance: NA; CDR3nt: TGTGCCTGGAGTGCGGGGGCAGGAGATACGCAGTATTTT; CDR3aa: CAWSAGAGDTQYF
v_gene: TRBV20-1; j_gene: TRBJ2-7; d_gene: TRBD2; abundance: NA; CDR3nt: TGCAGTGCTAGTGGTCCTAGCGGTTACGAGCAGTACTTC; CDR3aa: CSASGPSGYEQYF
v_gene: TRBV6-4; j_gene: TRBJ2-2; d_gene: TRBD2; abundance: many; CDR3nt: TGTGCCAGCAGTGATATCGGGGGGGCCGCCGGGGAGCTGTTTTTT; CDR3aa: CASSDIGGAAGELFF
v_gene: TRBV6-1; j_gene: TRBJ1-2; d_gene: NA; abundance: medium-sized; CDR3nt: TGTGCCAGCAGAGCTAACTATGGCTACACCTTC; CDR3aa: CASRANYGYTF
v_gene: TRBV19; j_gene: TRBJ2-7; d_gene: TRBD1; abundance: NA; CDR3nt: TGTGCCAGTAGTACCTACGGGACAGGGAGTGCAGAGCAGTACTTC; CDR3aa: CASSTYGTGSAEQYF